This T cell receptor (beta chain) derives from a study of blood T cell repertoires in COVID-19. Background on the study: Italy, Spain and the United States were the sources of the convalescent and acute COVID-19 samples.

The CDR3 totals 14 residues. V gave up 8 bases and J gave up 5 bases; unmatched junction bases: 9. In germline, CDR1 is MNHEY, CDR2 SMNVEV (reference sequence). Participant ages covered roughly 18 to 89 years across about 25 US areas. Method: immunoSEQ multiplex PCR; TCRdb's copy keeps in-frame clones and lacks some. The data hold 140,000 to 150,000 clones, with roughly 88% observed a single time. The chain links TRBV27 to TRBJ1-5; 7 positions agree with TRBD1. The sample was PBMCs or T cells enriched from blood (not recorded which). The origin of this receptor is a man aged 45 to 65 who had recovered from COVID-19. In DNA form, the CDR3 reads TGTGCCAGCGGGAACAGGGGTCCCGATCAGCCCCAGCATTTT. This sequence encodes CASGNRGPDQPQHF.